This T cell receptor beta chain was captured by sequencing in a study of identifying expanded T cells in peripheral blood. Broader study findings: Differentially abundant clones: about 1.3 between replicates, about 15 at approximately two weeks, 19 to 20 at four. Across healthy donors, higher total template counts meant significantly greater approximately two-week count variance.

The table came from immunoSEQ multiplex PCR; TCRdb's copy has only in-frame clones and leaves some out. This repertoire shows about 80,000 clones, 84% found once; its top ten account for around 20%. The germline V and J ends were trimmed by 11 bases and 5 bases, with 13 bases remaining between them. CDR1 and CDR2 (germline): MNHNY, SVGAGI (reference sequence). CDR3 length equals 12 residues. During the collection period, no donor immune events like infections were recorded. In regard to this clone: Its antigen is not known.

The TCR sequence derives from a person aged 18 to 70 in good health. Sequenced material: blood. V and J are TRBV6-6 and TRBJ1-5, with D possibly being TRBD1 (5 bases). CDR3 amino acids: CASGRSDQPQHF. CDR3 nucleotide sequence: TGTGCCTCGGGGCGAAGCGATCAGCCCCAGCATTTT.